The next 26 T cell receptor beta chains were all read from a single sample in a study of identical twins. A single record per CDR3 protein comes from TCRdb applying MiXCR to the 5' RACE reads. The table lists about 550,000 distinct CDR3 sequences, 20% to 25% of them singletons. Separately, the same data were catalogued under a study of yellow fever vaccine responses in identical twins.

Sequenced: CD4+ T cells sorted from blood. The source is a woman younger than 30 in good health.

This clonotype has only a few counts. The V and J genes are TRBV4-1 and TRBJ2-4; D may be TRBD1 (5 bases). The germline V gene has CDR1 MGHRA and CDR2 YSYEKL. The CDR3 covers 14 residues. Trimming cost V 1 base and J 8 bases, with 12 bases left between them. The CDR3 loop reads CASSQVPGKDIQYF. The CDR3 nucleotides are TGCGCCAGCAGCCAAGTGCCAGGGAAGGACATTCAGTACTTC.

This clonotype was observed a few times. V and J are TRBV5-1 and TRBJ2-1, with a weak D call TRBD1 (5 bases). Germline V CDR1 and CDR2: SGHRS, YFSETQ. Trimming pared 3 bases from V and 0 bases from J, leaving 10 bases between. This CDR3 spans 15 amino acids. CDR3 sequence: CASSSTASSYNEQFF. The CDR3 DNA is TGCGCCAGCAGCTCGACAGCGAGCTCCTACAATGAGCAGTTCTTC.

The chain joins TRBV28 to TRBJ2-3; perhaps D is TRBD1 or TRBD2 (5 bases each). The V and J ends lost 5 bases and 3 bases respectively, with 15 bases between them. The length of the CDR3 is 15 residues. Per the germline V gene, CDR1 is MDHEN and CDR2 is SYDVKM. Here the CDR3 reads CASSPKRGKTDTQYF. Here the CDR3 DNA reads TGTGCCAGCAGTCCAAAACGGGGCAAAACAGATACGCAGTATTTT.

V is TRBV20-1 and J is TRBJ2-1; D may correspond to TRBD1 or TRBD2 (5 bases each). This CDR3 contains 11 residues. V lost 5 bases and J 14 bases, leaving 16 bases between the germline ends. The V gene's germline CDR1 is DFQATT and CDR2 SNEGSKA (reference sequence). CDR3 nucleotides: TGCAGTGCTGGGACCCCCAAAGGAGAGTTCTTC. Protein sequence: CSAGTPKGEFF.

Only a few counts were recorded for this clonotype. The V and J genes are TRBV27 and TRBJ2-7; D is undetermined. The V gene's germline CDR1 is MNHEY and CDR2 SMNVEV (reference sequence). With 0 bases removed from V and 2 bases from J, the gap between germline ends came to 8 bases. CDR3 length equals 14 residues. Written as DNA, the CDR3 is TGTGCCAGCAGTTTATCCCCGGAAACCTACGAGCAGTACTTC. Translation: CASSLSPETYEQYF.

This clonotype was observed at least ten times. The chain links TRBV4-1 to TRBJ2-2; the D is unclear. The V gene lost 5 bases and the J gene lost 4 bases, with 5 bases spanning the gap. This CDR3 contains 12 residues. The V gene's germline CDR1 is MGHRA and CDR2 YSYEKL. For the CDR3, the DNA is TGCGCCAGCAGCTCTTCCACCGGGGAGCTGTTTTTT. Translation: CASSSSTGELFF.

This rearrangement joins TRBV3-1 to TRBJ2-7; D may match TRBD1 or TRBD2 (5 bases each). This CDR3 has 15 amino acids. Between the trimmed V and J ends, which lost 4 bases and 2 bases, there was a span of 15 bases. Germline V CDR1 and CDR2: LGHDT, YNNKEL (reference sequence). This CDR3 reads CASSLREVGAYEQYF. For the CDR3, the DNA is TGTGCCAGCAGCCTAAGAGAGGTGGGGGCCTACGAGCAGTACTTC.

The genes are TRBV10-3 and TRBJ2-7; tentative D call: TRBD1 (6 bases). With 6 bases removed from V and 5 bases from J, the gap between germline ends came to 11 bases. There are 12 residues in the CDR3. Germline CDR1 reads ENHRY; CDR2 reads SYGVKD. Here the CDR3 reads CAISDTGHEQYV. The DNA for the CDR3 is TGTGCCATCAGCGACACAGGGCACGAGCAGTACGTC.

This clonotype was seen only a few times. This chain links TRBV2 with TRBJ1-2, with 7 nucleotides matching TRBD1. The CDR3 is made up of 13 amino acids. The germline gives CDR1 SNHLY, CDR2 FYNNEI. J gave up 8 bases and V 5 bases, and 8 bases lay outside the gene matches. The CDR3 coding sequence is TGTGCCAGCAGTACAGGGGAGGTCCGCGGCTACACCTTC. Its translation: CASSTGEVRGYTF.

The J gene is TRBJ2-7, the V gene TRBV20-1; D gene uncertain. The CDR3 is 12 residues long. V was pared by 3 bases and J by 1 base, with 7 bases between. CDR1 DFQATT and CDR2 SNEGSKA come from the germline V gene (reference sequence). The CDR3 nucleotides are TGCAGTGCTAGGCAGAATTCCTACGAGCAGTACTTC. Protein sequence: CSARQNSYEQYF.

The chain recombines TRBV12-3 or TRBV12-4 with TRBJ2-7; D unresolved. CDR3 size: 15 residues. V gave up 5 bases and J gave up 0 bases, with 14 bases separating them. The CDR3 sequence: CASSRAPRSSYEQYF. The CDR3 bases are TGTGCCAGCAGTCGCGCCCCCCGCAGCTCCTACGAGCAGTACTTC.

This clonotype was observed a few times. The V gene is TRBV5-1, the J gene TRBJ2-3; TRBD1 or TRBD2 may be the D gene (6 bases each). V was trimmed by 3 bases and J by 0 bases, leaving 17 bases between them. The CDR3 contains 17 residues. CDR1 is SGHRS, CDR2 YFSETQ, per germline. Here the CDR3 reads CASSSRTGAGSTDTQYF. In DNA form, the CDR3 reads TGCGCCAGCAGCTCACGAACGGGGGCGGGAAGCACAGATACGCAGTATTTT. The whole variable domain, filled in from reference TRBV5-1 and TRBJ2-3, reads KAGVTQTPRYLIKTRGQQVTLSCSPISGHRSVSWYQQTPGQGLQFLFEYFSETQRNKGNFPGRFSGRQFSNSRSEMNVSTLELGDSALYLCASSSRTGAGSTDTQYFGPGTRLTVL.

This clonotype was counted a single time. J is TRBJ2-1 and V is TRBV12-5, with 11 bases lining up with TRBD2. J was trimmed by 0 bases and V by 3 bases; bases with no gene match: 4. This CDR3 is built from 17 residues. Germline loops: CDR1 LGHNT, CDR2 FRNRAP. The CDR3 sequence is CASGFGTSGSSYNEQFF. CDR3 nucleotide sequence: TGTGCTAGTGGTTTCGGGACTAGCGGCAGCTCCTACAATGAGCAGTTCTTC.

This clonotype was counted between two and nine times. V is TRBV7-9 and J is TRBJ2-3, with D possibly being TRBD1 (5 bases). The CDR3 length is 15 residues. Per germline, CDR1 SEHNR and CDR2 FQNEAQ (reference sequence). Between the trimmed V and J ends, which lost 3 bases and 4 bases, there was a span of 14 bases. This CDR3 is CASSFGQGIPDTQYF. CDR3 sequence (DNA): TGTGCCAGCAGCTTTGGCCAGGGAATACCAGATACGCAGTATTTT.

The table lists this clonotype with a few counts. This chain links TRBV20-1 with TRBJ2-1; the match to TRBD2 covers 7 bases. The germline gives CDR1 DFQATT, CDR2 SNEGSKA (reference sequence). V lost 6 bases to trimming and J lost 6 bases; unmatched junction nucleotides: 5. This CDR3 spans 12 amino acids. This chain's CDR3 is CSAATSVNEQFF. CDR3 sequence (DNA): TGCAGTGCCGCAACTAGCGTCAATGAGCAGTTCTTC.

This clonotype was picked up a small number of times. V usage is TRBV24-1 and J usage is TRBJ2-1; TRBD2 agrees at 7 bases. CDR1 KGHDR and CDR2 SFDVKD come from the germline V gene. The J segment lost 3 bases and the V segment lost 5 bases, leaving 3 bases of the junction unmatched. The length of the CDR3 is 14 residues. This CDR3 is CATSAGRIYNEQFF. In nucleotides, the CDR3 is TGTGCCACCAGTGCCGGGAGGATCTACAATGAGCAGTTCTTC.

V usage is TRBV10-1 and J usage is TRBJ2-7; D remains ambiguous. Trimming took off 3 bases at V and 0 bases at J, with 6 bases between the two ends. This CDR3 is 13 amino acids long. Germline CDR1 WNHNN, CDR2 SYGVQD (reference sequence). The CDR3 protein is CASSDFSSYEQYV. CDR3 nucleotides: TGCGCCAGCAGTGATTTTAGCTCCTACGAGCAGTACGTC.

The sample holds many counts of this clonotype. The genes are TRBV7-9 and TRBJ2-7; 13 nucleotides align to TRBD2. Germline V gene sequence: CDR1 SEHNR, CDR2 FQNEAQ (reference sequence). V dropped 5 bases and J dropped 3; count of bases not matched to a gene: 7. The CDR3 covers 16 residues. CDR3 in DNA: TGTGCCAGCAGCCTAACCGGGACTAGCGGGATCTACGAGCAGTACTTC. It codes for CASSLTGTSGIYEQYF.

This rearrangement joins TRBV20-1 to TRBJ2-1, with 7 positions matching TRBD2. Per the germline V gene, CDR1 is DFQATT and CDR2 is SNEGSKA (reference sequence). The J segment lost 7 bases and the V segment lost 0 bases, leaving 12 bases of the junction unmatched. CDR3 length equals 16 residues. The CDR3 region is CSAREGLEWGVNEQFF. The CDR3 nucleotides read TGCAGTGCTAGAGAAGGACTAGAGTGGGGTGTAAATGAGCAGTTCTTC.

DNA for the CDR3: TGTGCCAGCAGCACGCGGAGGGTTCTACGGGTGAAAAAACTGTTTTTT. Protein product: CASSTRRVLRVKKLFF. The chain uses TRBV11-2 and TRBJ1-4; no firm D call. Germline V gives CDR1 SGHAT, CDR2 FQNNGV. V lost 5 bases and J 9 bases, leaving 22 bases between the germline ends. The CDR3 has 16 residues.

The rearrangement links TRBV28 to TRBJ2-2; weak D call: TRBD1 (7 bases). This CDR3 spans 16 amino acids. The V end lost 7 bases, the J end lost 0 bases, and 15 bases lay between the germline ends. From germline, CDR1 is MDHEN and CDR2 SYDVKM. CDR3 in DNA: TGTGCCAGCAATCCGACAGGGACTGCGAACACCGGGGAGCTGTTTTTT. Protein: CASNPTGTANTGELFF.

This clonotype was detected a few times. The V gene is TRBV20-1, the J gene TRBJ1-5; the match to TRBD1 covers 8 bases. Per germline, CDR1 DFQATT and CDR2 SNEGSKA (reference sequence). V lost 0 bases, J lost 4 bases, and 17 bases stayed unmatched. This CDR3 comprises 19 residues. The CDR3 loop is CSARDPPGQARVDNQPQHF. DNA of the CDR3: TGCAGTGCTAGAGATCCGCCGGGACAGGCTCGAGTGGATAATCAGCCCCAGCATTTT.

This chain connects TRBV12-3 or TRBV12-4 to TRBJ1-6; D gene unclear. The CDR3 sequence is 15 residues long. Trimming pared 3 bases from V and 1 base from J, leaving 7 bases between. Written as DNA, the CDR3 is TGTGCCAGCAGTTTCAAGGAGTCCTATAATTCACCCCTCCACTTT. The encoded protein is CASSFKESYNSPLHF.

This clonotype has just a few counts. The CDR3 nucleotides are TGCAGTGCTTTCAGGCCTCCCCCCTCCGGGGAGCTGTTTTTT. Its translation is CSAFRPPPSGELFF. The genes are TRBV20-1 and TRBJ2-2; D is unclear. The V and J ends lost 5 bases and 6 bases respectively, with 16 bases between them. The CDR3 consists of 14 residues. CDR1 is DFQATT and CDR2 is SNEGSKA in the germline V gene (reference sequence).

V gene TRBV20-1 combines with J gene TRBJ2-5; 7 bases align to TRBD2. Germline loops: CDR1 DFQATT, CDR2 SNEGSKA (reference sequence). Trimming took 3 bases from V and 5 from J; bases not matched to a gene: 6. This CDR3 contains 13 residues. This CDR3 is CSARGGKGETQYF. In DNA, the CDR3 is TGCAGTGCTAGGGGGGGGAAAGGGGAGACCCAGTACTTC.

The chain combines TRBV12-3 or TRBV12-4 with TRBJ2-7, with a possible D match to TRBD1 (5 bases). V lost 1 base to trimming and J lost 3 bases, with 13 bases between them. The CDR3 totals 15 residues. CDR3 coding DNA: TGTGCCAGCAGTTTAGGGTCCATTCAGGGCTACGAGCAGTACTTC. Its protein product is CASSLGSIQGYEQYF.